One and the same sample provided the 15 T cell receptor beta chains below, sequenced in a study of response to subunit inactivated influenza vaccine. TCRdb used MiXCR to reprocess the RT-PCR reads, holding one entry per CDR3 protein. The table shows 550,000 to 650,000 distinct CDR3 sequences, with about 12% occurring only once. This specimen was PBMCs from blood, taken on the day of vaccination. These receptor sequences come from a man aged 45 to 65 who received an inactivated influenza vaccine.

There are a few counts of this clonotype. V and J are TRBV4-1 and TRBJ2-7, with unresolved D. Trimming took 0 bases from V and 7 from J, leaving 13 bases between them. Germline loops: CDR1 MGHRA, CDR2 YSYEKL. This CDR3 spans 14 amino acids. CDR3 sequence (DNA): TGCGCCAGCAGCCAAGATGGTGAAGGGTGGGAGCAGTACTTC. This sequence encodes CASSQDGEGWEQYF.

In its sample, this clonotype was seen a few times. The chain carries TRBV6-2 or TRBV6-3 and TRBJ2-7; D remains ambiguous. From germline, CDR1 is MNHEY and CDR2 SVGEGT. The CDR3 consists of 16 residues. The V gene lost 1 base and the J gene lost 0 bases, with 13 bases spanning the gap. The CDR3 loop reads CASSYWRSTSSYEQYF. In DNA form, the CDR3 reads TGTGCCAGCAGTTACTGGAGATCAACCTCCTCCTACGAGCAGTACTTC.

The rearrangement uses TRBV5-1 and TRBJ2-5, with D uncertain. Trimming cost V 2 bases and J 4 bases, with 12 bases left between them. This CDR3 spans 14 amino acids. The V gene's germline CDR1 is SGHRS and CDR2 YFSETQ. The DNA of the CDR3 is TGCGCCAGCAGCTTTAATAACGTTGGAGAGACCCAGTACTTC. Protein product: CASSFNNVGETQYF. The full variable domain, in which reference TRBV5-1 and TRBJ2-5 provide the parts outside the CDR3, is KAGVTQTPRYLIKTRGQQVTLSCSPISGHRSVSWYQQTPGQGLQFLFEYFSETQRNKGNFPGRFSGRQFSNSRSEMNVSTLELGDSALYLCASSFNNVGETQYFGPGTRLLVL.

This clonotype was seen a handful of times. The CDR3 nucleotides are TGCAGCGTGGCGACAGGGGCAGGGCAGCCCCAGCATTTT. It translates to CSVATGAGQPQHF. The J gene is TRBJ1-5, the V gene TRBV29-1; 8 bases are shared with TRBD1. V lost 6 bases, J lost 7 bases, and 8 bases stayed unmatched. The CDR3 length is 13 residues. CDR1 and CDR2 from the germline V gene are SQVTM and ANQGSEA.

The V call is TRBV20-1, the J call TRBJ2-7, with no clear D. V was shortened by 3 bases and J by 3 bases, with 6 bases between the two germline ends. The germline gives CDR1 DFQATT, CDR2 SNEGSKA (reference sequence). The CDR3 length is 11 residues. CDR3 nucleotides: TGCAGTGCTAGTGAGTTCTACGAGCAGTACTTC. It translates to CSASEFYEQYF.

CDR3 protein: CASSLFQGSTDTQYF. The CDR3 DNA reads as TGTGCCAGCAGCTTATTTCAGGGGAGCACAGATACGCAGTATTTT. V usage is TRBV11-2 and J usage is TRBJ2-3; D is perhaps TRBD1 (6 bases). Trimming removed 2 bases at V and 0 bases at J, with 9 bases between. This CDR3 is 15 amino acids long. Germline V gene lookup returns CDR1 SGHAT and CDR2 FQNNGV.

This clonotype was observed a handful of times. Compared with germline, one end of the junction differs, possibly owing to a read error. The chain recombines TRBV7-7 with TRBJ2-3; 12 nucleotides match TRBD2. Germline lookup yields CDR1 SSHAT and CDR2 FNYEAQ (reference sequence). The CDR3 contains 15 residues. The CDR3 nucleotides are TGTGCTAGCAGCATAGGACTAGCGGGAACAGATACGCAGTATTTT. Translating gives CASSIGLAGTDTQYF.

The genes are TRBV29-1 and TRBJ1-2, with a possible D match to TRBD1 (6 bases). The germline V and J ends were trimmed by 2 bases and 6 bases, with 13 bases remaining between them. The CDR3 extends over 13 amino acids. Germline CDR1 reads SQVTM; CDR2 reads ANQGSEA. The CDR3 DNA follows: TGCAGCGTTGAACCTAACAGGGCGGATGGCTACACCTTC. Its protein is CSVEPNRADGYTF.

The chain couples TRBV7-2 to TRBJ2-2; 8 bases match TRBD1. The ends lost 4 bases at V and 5 bases at J; junction bases unmatched: 9. The CDR3 runs 16 residues. Germline assignment: CDR1 SGHTA and CDR2 FQGNSA. The CDR3 DNA reads as TGTGCCAGCAGCTCCCCACAGGGGGTTGGGACCGGGGAGCTGTTTTTT. Its protein product is CASSSPQGVGTGELFF.

The chain employs TRBV24-1 and TRBJ2-3; D is perhaps TRBD1 (5 bases). With 3 bases removed from V and 4 bases from J, the gap between germline ends came to 13 bases. This CDR3 has 15 amino acids. Germline V gene sequence: CDR1 KGHDR, CDR2 SFDVKD. CDR3: CATSDVGAGPDTQYF. Written as DNA, the CDR3 is TGTGCCACCAGTGATGTTGGGGCAGGGCCAGATACGCAGTATTTT.

This chain connects TRBV5-6 to TRBJ1-1; D is uncertain. The V end was cut by 0 bases, the J end by 11 bases, with 11 bases between. This CDR3 is built from 12 residues. In germline, CDR1 is SGHDT, CDR2 YYEEEE. In nucleotides, the CDR3 is TGTGCCAGCAGCTTGGAGGCAGCTGGGGCTTTCTTT. As protein: CASSLEAAGAFF.

This chain joins TRBV28 and TRBJ1-2; TRBD1 might be the D (6 bases). In germline, CDR1 is MDHEN, CDR2 SYDVKM. There are 14 residues in the CDR3. With 5 bases removed from V and 5 bases from J, the gap between germline ends came to 15 bases. For the CDR3, the DNA is TGTGCCAGCAGTCGGCAGGTGGGGGCATATGGCTACACCTTC. It codes for CASSRQVGAYGYTF.

The chain recombines TRBV11-2 with TRBJ2-2, with D possibly called TRBD1 or TRBD2 (5 bases each). The CDR3 covers 16 residues. Germline CDR1 reads SGHAT; CDR2 reads FQNNGV. V was clipped by 3 bases and J by 0 bases, with 11 bases between them. As DNA, the CDR3 is TGTGCCAGCAGCTTTTTGGGGGACGCGAACACCGGGGAGCTGTTTTTT. This sequence encodes CASSFLGDANTGELFF. Full variable domain (rest looked up from reference TRBV11-2 and TRBJ2-2): EAGVAQSPRYKIIEKRQSVAFWCNPISGHATLYWYQQILGQGPKLLIQFQNNGVVDDSQLPKDRFSAERLKGVDSTLKIQPAKLEDSAVYLCASSFLGDANTGELFFGEGSRLTVL.

This clonotype was seen only a few times. The junction departs from the called germline gene at one end, perhaps through a read error. V usage is TRBV10-2 and J usage is TRBJ2-7; 9 bases line up with TRBD1. The length of the CDR3 is 13 residues. Germline lookup yields CDR1 WSHSY and CDR2 SAAADI. DNA for the CDR3: TGCGCCAGCAGTGAGAACCTCGGACAGGGGAGAGACTTC. It is translated as CASSENLGQGRDF.

This chain uses TRBV7-9 with TRBJ2-1; 12 nucleotides align to TRBD2. This CDR3 is 15 amino acids long. Germline CDR1 and CDR2: SEHNR and FQNEAQ (reference sequence). V was pared by 4 bases and J by 8 bases, with 6 bases of the junction left unmatched. CDR3 DNA: TGTGCCAGCAGCTCTAGCGGGGGGGGTGGGGATGAGCAGTTCTTC. Its translation: CASSSSGGGGDEQFF.